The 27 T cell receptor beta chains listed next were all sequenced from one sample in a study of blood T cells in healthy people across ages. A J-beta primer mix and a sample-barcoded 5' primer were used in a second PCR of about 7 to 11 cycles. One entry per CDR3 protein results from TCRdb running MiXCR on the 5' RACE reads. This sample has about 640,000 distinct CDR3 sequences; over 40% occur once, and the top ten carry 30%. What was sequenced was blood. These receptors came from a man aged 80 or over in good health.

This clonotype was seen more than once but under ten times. CDR3 bases: TGTGCCAGCCGCCCTCCGAACACCGGGGAGCTGTTTTTT. It codes for CASRPPNTGELFF. The chain combines TRBV25-1 with TRBJ2-2; D unresolved. The CDR3 is made up of 13 amino acids. V was trimmed by 8 bases and J by 0 bases, leaving 7 bases between them. Germline V CDR1 and CDR2: MGHDK, SYGVNS.

DNA of the CDR3: TGTGCCAGCAGCCAAGATCGAGGAGGGACCCAGTACTTC. Amino acids: CASSQDRGGTQYF. The rearrangement joins TRBV3-1 to TRBJ2-5, with TRBD2 as a possible D gene (5 bases). Germline assignment: CDR1 LGHDT and CDR2 YNNKEL (reference sequence). There are 13 residues in the CDR3. Trimming shortened V by 0 bases and J by 7 bases, and 9 bases separated the two germline ends.

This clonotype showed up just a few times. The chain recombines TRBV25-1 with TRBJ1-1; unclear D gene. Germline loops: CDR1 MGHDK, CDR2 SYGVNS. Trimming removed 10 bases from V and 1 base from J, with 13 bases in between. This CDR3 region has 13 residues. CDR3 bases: TGTGCCACCCAGAGCCCGGGGAACACTGAAGCTTTCTTT. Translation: CATQSPGNTEAFF.

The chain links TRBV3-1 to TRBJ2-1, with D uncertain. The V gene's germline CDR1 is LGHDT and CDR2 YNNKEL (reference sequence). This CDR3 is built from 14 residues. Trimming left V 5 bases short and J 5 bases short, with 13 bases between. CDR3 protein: CASSTRLENNEQFF. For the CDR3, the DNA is TGTGCCAGCAGCACGCGGCTAGAAAACAATGAGCAGTTCTTC.

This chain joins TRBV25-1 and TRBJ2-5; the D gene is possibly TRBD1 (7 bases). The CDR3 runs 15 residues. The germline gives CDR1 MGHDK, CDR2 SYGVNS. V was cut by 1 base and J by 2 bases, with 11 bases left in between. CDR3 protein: CASSEWGDRQETQYF. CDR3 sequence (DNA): TGTGCCAGCAGTGAATGGGGGGACAGACAAGAGACCCAGTACTTC.

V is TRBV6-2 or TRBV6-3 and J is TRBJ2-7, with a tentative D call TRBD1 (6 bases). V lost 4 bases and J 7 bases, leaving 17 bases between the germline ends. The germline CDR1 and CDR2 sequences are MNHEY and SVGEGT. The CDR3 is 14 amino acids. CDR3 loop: CASSSRGLPSEQYF. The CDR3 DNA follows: TGTGCCAGCAGTTCCAGGGGCCTCCCCAGTGAGCAGTACTTC.

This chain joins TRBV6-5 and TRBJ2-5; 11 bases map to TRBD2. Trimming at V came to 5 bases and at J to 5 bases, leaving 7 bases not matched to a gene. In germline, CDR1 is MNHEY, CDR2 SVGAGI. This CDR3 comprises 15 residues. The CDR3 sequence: CASSPLSGRGETQYF. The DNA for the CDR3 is TGTGCCAGCAGTCCGCTTAGCGGGAGGGGGGAGACCCAGTACTTC.

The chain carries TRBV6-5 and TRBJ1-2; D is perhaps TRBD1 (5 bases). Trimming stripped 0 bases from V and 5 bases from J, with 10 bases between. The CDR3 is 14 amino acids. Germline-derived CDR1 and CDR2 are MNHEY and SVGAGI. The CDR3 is CASSYSGGGYGYTF. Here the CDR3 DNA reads TGTGCCAGCAGTTACTCGGGGGGAGGGTATGGCTACACCTTC.

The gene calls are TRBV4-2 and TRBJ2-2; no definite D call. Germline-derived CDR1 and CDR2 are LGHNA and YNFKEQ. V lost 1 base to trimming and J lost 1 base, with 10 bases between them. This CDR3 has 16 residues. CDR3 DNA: TGTGCCAGCAGCCAAGTTGGTCTGGGGAACACCGGGGAGCTGTTTTTT. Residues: CASSQVGLGNTGELFF.

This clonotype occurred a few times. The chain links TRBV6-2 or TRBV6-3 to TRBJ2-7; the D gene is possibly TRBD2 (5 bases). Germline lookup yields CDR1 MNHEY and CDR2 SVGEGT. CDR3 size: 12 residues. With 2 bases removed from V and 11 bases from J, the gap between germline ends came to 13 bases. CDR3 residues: CASSYPQVGEYF. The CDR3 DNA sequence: TGTGCCAGCAGTTACCCTCAAGTGGGAGAGTACTTC.

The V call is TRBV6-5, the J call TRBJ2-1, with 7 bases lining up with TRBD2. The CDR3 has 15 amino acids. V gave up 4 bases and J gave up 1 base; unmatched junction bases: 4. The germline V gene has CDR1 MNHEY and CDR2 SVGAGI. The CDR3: CASSSTSWSYNEQFF. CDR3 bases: TGTGCCAGCAGTTCGACTAGCTGGTCCTACAATGAGCAGTTCTTC.

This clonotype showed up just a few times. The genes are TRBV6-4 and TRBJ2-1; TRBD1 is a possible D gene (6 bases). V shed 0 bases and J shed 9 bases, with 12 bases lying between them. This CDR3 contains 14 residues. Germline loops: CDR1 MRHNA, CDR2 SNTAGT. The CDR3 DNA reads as TGTGCCAGCAGTGACTCCCAGGTACAGGGTGAGCAGTTCTTC. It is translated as CASSDSQVQGEQFF.

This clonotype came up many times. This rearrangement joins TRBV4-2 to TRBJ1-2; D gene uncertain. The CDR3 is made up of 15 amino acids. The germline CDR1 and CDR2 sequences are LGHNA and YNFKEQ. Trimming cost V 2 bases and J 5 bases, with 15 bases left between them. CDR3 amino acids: CASSQSSTAPYGYTF. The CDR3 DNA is TGTGCCAGCAGCCAATCATCGACGGCACCTTATGGCTACACCTTC.

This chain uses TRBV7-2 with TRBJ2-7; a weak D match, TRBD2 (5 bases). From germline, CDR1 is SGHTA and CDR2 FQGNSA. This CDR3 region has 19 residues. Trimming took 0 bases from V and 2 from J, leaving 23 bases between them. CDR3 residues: CASSLASTRSGKTTYEQYF. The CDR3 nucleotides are TGTGCCAGCAGCTTAGCGTCGACGAGGAGCGGCAAAACTACCTACGAGCAGTACTTC.

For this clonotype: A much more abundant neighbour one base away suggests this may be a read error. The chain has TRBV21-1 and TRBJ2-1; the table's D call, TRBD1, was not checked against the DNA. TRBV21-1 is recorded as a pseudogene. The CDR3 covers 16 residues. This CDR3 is CASNKGDSRSYNEQFF. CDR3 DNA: TGTGCCAGCAACAAAGGCGACAGCCGCTCCTACAATGAGCAGTTCTTC.

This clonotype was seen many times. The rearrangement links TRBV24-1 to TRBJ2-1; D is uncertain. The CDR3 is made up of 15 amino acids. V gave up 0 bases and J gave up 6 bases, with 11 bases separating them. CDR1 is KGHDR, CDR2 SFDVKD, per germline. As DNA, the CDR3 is TGTGCCACCAGTGATTTGAACGAAGTTAGCAATGAGCAGTTCTTC. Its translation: CATSDLNEVSNEQFF.

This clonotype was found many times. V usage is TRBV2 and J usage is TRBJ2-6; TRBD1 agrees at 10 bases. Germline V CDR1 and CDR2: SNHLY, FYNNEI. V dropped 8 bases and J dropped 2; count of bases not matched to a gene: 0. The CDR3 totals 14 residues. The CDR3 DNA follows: TGTGCCAGCGGACAGGGGGCTGGGGCCAACGTCCTGACTTTC. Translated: CASGQGAGANVLTF.

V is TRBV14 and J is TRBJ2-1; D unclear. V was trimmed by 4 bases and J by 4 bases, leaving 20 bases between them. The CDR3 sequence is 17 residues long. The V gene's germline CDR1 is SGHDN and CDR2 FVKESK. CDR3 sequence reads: CASSRPSAVGLYNEQFF. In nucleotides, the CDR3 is TGTGCCAGCAGCCGCCCCAGTGCGGTGGGATTATACAATGAGCAGTTCTTC.

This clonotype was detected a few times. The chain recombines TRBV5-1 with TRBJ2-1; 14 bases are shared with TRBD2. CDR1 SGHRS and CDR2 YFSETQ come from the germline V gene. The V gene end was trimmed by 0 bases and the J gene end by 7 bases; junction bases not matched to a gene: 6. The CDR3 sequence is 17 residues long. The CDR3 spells CASSLVPGTSGSNEQFF. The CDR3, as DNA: TGCGCCAGCAGCTTGGTCCCCGGGACTAGCGGGAGTAATGAGCAGTTCTTC.

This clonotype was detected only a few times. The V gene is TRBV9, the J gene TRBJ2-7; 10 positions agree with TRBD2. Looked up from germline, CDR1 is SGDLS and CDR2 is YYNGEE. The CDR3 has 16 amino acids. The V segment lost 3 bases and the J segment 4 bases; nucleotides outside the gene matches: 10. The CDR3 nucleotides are TGTGCCAGCAGCGGGGGGGGACCTAGCGGGAGTTACGAGCAGTACTTC. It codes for CASSGGGPSGSYEQYF.

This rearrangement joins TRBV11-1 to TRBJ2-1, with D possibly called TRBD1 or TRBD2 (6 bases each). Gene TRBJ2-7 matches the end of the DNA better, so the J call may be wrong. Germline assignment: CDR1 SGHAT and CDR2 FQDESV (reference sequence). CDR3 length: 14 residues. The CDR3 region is CASSLLGGYNEQYF. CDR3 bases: TGTGCCAGCAGCTTACTAGGGGGGTACAATGAGCAGTACTTC.

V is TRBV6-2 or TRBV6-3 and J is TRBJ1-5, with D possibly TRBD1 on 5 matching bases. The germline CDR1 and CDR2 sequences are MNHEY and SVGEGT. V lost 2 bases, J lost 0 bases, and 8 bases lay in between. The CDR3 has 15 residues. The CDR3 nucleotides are TGTGCCAGCAGTTACCGGGGGTATAGCAATCAGCCCCAGCATTTT. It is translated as CASSYRGYSNQPQHF.

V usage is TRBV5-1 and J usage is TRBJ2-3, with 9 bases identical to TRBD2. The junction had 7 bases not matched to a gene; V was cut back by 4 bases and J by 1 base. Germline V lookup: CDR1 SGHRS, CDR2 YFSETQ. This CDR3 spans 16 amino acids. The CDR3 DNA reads TGCGCCAGCAGCGAAGAGGCTAGCGGGGGCACAGATACGCAGTATTTT. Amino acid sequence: CASSEEASGGTDTQYF.

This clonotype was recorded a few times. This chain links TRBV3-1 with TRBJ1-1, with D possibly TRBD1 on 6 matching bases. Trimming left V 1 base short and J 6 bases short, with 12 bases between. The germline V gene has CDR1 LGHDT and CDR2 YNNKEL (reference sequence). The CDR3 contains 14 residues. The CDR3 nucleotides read TGTGCCAGCAGCCAAGTTGGGGGGGCCGCTGAAGCTTTCTTT. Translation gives CASSQVGGAAEAFF.

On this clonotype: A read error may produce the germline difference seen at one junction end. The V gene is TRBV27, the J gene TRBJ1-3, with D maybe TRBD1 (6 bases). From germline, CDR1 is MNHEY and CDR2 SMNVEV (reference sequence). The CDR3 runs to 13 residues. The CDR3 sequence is CASSPRTGIAIYF. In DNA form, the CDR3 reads TGTGCAAGCAGTCCGCGAACAGGGATCGCCATATATTTT.

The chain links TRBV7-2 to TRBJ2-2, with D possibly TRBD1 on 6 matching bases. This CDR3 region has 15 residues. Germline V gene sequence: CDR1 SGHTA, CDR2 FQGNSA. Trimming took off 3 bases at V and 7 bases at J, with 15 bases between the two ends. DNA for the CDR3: TGTGCCAGCAGCTTCGAACAGGGATGGGTCGGGGAGCTGTTTTTT. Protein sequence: CASSFEQGWVGELFF.

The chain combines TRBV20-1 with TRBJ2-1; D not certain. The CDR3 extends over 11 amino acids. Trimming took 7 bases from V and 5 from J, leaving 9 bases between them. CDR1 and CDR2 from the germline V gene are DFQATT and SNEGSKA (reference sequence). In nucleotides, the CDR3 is TGCAGTGTGGAGTCCAACAATGAGCAGTTCTTC. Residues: CSVESNNEQFF.